A single sample gave rise to the 8 T cell receptor beta chains below, sequenced in a study of blood T cells in healthy people across ages. Then a second PCR, running about 6 to 11 cycles, was carried out with a sample-barcoded 5' primer and a J-beta primer mix. TCRdb analysed the 5' RACE reads with MiXCR anew, one entry per CDR3 protein. In the table there are roughly 1.9 million distinct CDR3 sequences, more than 35% of which are singletons. Input material: blood. These TCRs come from a human donor in good health.

The V call is TRBV20-1, the J call TRBJ2-3; no clear D gene. CDR3 length: 15 residues. CDR1 and CDR2 from the germline V gene are DFQATT and SNEGSKA (reference sequence). Trimming pared 6 bases from V and 1 base from J, leaving 17 bases between. As DNA, the CDR3 is TGCAGTGCCACGTTAGGCACCTGGGGCACAGATACGCAGTATTTT. Protein sequence: CSATLGTWGTDTQYF.

The V and J genes are TRBV4-2 and TRBJ2-7; the D gene is possibly TRBD1 (6 bases). The germline gives CDR1 LGHNA, CDR2 YNFKEQ. V was shortened by 2 bases and J by 2 bases, with 13 bases between the two germline ends. This CDR3 is built from 15 residues. The CDR3 nucleotides read TGTGCCAGCAGCCAAAATCGACAGGACACCTACGAGCAGTACTTC. Residues: CASSQNRQDTYEQYF.

This clonotype was observed a handful of times. The CDR3 sequence is CASSPTRGGTNHEQFF. The CDR3, as DNA: TGTGCCAGCAGCCCTACGAGGGGGGGTACAAATCATGAGCAGTTCTTC. The genes are TRBV7-8 and TRBJ2-1, with D perhaps matching TRBD2 (7 bases). CDR1 is SGHVS, CDR2 FQNEAQ, per germline. CDR3 length: 16 residues. Trimming pared 5 bases from V and 8 bases from J, leaving 22 bases between.

The chain links TRBV5-4 to TRBJ1-6; D unclear. The CDR3 has 14 residues. The V and J ends lost 4 bases and 10 bases respectively, with 15 bases between them. Germline V gene data show CDR1 as SGHNT and CDR2 as YYREEE (reference sequence). The CDR3, as DNA: TGTGCCAGCAGCCCGGACGCCGGGTGGTCACCCCTCCACTTT. It translates to CASSPDAGWSPLHF.

In this sample, this clonotype turned up many times. This chain connects TRBV3-1 to TRBJ2-1, with D unresolved. Germline-derived CDR1 and CDR2 are LGHDT and YNNKEL (reference sequence). With 4 bases removed from V and 9 bases from J, the gap between germline ends came to 7 bases. The CDR3 consists of 11 residues. This chain's CDR3 is CASSRQVEQFF. DNA of the CDR3: TGTGCCAGCAGCCGCCAGGTTGAGCAGTTCTTC.

This clonotype was detected a few times. V is TRBV5-1 and J is TRBJ1-1; D uncertain. V was shortened by 3 bases and J by 7 bases, with 7 bases between the two germline ends. The V gene's germline CDR1 is SGHRS and CDR2 YFSETQ. This CDR3 contains 11 residues. The DNA of the CDR3 is TGCGCCAGCAGCTCCACTGATGAAGCTTTCTTT. This codes for CASSSTDEAFF.

Comment on this clonotype: A read error may account for a junction end that differs from germline. This rearrangement joins TRBV4-3 to TRBJ2-3, with unresolved D. Per the germline V gene, CDR1 is LGHNA and CDR2 is YSLEER. The CDR3 covers 15 residues. The CDR3 bases are TGCACCAGCAGCCCCCGTACTATTCGTGCAGATACGCAGTATTTT. It encodes CTSSPRTIRADTQYF.

This clonotype was counted only a few times. This chain links TRBV27 with TRBJ2-5, with D perhaps being TRBD1 or TRBD2 (6 bases each). The length of the CDR3 is 15 residues. V shed 10 bases and J shed 5 bases, with 23 bases lying between them. Germline V lookup: CDR1 MNHEY, CDR2 SMNVEV (reference sequence). This chain's CDR3 is CANPGPGPGAETQYF. The CDR3, as DNA: TGTGCCAACCCAGGTCCGGGACCGGGGGCGGAGACCCAGTACTTC.